This record looks at one T cell receptor beta chain sequence and its context. The target antigen is unknown. Sequencing was performed with immunoSEQ multiplex PCR; in TCRdb, only in-frame clones are kept and a portion is missing. The repertoire holds some 93,000 clones, with 90% to 95% as singletons. CDR1 is SGHDT and CDR2 is YYEEEE in the germline V gene. The length of the CDR3 is 14 residues. V was clipped by 2 bases and J by 4 bases, with 10 bases between them. The data were obtained in a study of graft-versus-host responses after intestinal transplantation. This sequence joins TRBV5-6 and TRBJ2-1; a weak D match, TRBD1 (6 bases). The origin of this receptor is a human donor who received an intestinal transplant. Sample: unstimulated CD8+ T cells sorted from spleen or lymph node cells, taken before intestinal transplant. CDR3 protein: CASSFNRDYNEQFF. CDR3 DNA: TGTGCCAGCAGCTTTAACAGGGATTACAATGAGCAGTTCTTC. Full variable domain (outside the CDR3, taken from reference TRBV5-6 and TRBJ2-1): DAGVTQSPTHLIKTRGQQVTLRCSPKSGHDTVSWYQQALGQGPQFIFQYYEEEERQRGNFPDRFSGHQFPNYSSELNVNALLLGDSALYLCASSFNRDYNEQFFGPGTRLTVL.